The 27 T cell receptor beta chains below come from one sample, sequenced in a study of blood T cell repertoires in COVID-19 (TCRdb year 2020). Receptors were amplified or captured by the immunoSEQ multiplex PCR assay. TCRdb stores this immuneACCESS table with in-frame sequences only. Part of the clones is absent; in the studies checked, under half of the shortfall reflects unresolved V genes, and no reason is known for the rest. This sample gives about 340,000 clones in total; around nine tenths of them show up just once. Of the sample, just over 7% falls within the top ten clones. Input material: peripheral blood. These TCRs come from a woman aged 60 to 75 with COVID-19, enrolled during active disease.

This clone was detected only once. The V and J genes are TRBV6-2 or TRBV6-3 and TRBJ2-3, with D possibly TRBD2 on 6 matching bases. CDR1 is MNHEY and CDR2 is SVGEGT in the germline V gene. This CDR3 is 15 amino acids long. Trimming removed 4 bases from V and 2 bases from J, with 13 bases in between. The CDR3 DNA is TGTGCCAGCAGTTGGGAGGTCCAGTCCACAGATACGCAGTATTTT. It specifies CASSWEVQSTDTQYF.

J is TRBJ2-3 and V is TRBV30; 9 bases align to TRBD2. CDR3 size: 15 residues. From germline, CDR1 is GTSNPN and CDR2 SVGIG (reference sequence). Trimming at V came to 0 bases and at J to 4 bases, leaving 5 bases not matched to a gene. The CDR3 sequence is CAWSVGGGAADTQYF. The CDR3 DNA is TGTGCCTGGAGTGTGGGCGGGGGGGCAGCAGATACGCAGTATTTT.

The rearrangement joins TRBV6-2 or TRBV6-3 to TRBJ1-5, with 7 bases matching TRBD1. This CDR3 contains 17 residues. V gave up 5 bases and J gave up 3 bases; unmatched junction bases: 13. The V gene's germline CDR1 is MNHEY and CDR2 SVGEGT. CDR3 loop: CASSTPKVGQNNQPQHF. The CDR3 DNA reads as TGTGCCAGCAGTACGCCCAAAGTGGGACAGAACAATCAGCCCCAGCATTTT.

The DNA for the CDR3 is TGTGCCAGCAGCGGGGACAGGGTTGTGAACATTCAGTACTTC. It translates to CASSGDRVVNIQYF. The chain couples TRBV7-9 to TRBJ2-4; 9 bases are a match to TRBD1. The V and J ends lost 5 bases and 7 bases, in that order; junction bases with no gene match: 6. CDR3 length equals 14 residues. Looked up from germline, CDR1 is SEHNR and CDR2 is FQNEAQ (reference sequence).

The CDR3: CASSSTSGLSNYGYTF. DNA for the CDR3: TGTGCCAGCAGCAGTACCTCAGGGCTCTCTAACTATGGCTACACCTTC. The chain couples TRBV7-2 to TRBJ1-2, with D tentatively TRBD1 (5 bases). The CDR3 spans 16 residues. Germline CDR1 SGHTA, CDR2 FQGNSA. V lost 5 bases and J lost 0, with 16 bases in between.

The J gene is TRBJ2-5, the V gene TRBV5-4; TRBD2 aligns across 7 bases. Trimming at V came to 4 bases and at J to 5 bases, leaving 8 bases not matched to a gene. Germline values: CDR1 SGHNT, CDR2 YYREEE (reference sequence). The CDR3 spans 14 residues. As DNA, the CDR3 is TGTGCCAGCAGCCGGGAAGCGGGGCATGAGACCCAGTACTTC. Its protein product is CASSREAGHETQYF.

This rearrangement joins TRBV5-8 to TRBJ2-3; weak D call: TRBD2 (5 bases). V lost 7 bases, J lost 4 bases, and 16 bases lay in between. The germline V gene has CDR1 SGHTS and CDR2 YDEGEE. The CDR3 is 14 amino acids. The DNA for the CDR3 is TGTGCCAGCGGAGGACTCCCCTTAGCAGATACGCAGTATTTT. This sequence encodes CASGGLPLADTQYF.

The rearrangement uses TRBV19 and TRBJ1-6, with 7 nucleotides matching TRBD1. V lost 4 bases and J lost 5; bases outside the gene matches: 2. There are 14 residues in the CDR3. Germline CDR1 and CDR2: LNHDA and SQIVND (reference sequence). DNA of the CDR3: TGTGCCAGTAGTACCGGGACAGATAATTCACCCCTCCACTTT. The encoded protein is CASSTGTDNSPLHF.

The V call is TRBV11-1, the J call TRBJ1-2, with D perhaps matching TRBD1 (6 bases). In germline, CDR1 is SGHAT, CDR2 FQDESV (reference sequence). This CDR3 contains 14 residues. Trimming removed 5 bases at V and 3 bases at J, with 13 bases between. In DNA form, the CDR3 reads TGTGCCAGCAGCCCCAGGGCAGGGGACTATGGCTACACCTTC. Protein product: CASSPRAGDYGYTF.

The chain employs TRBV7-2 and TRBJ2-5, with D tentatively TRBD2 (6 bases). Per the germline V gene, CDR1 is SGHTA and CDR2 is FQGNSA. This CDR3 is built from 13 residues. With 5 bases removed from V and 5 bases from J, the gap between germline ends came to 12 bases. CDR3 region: CASSGSGGETQYF. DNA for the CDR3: TGTGCCAGCAGCGGCTCCGGGGGTGAGACCCAGTACTTC.

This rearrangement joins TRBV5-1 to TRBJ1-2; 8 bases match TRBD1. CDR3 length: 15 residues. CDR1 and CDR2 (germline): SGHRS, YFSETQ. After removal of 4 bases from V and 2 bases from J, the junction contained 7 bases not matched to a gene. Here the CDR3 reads CASSLGQGRNYGYTF. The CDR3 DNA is TGCGCCAGCAGCCTAGGACAGGGACGGAACTATGGCTACACCTTC.

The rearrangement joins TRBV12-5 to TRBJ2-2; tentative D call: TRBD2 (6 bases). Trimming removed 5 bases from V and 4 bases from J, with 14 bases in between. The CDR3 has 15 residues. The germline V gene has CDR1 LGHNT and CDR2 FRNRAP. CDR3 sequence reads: CASGLESSGTGELFF. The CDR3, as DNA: TGTGCTAGTGGTCTGGAAAGTAGCGGCACCGGGGAGCTGTTTTTT.

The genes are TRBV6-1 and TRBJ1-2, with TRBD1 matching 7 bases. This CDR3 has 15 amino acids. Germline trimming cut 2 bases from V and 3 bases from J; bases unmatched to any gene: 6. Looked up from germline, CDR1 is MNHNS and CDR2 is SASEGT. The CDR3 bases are TGTGCCAGCAGTGAAAACAGGGGTGCGTACTATGGCTACACCTTC. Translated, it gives CASSENRGAYYGYTF.

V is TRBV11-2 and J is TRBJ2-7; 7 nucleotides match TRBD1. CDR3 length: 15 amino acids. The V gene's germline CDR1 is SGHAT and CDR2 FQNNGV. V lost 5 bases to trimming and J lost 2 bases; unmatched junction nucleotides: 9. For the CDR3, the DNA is TGTGCCAGCAGCGACTACCGGGACAGTCCCTACGAGCAGTACTTC. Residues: CASSDYRDSPYEQYF.

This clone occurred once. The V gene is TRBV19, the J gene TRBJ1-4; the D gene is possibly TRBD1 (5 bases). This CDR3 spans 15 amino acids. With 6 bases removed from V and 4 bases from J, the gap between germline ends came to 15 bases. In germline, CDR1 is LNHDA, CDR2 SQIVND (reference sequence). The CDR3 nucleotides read TGTGCCAGTAGGAGGGTAGGGACTTATAATGAAAAACTGTTTTTT. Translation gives CASRRVGTYNEKLFF.

CDR3 sequence: CAWSVQGAFDYGYTF. CDR3 in DNA: TGTGCCTGGAGTGTACAGGGGGCGTTTGACTATGGCTACACCTTC. The J gene is TRBJ1-2, the V gene TRBV30; 9 bases are a match to TRBD1. Germline lookup yields CDR1 GTSNPN and CDR2 SVGIG (reference sequence). Trimming cost V 0 bases and J 3 bases; bases outside gene matches: 5. This CDR3 region has 15 residues.

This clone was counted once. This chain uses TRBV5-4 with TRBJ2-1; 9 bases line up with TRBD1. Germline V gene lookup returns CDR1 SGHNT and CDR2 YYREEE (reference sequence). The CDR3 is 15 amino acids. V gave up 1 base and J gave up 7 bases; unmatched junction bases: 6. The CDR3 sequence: CASSLLTGGVNEQFF. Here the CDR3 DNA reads TGTGCCAGCAGCTTGCTTACAGGGGGCGTGAATGAGCAGTTCTTC.

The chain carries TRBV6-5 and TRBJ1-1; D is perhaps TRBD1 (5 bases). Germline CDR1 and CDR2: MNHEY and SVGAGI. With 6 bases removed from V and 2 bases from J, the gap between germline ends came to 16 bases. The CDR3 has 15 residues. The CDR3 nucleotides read TGTGCCAGCAGGCCCGACAGACCACTTAACACTGAAGCTTTCTTT. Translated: CASRPDRPLNTEAFF.

This chain's CDR3 is CSVAQGVGGNTIYF. The DNA for the CDR3 is TGCAGCGTTGCACAGGGGGTTGGTGGAAACACCATATATTTT. V gene TRBV29-1 combines with J gene TRBJ1-3, with 8 bases matching TRBD1. The CDR3 loop spans 14 amino acids. Germline CDR1 is SQVTM and CDR2 is ANQGSEA. V trimming: 4 bases; J trimming: 3 bases; junction bases outside the gene matches: 5.

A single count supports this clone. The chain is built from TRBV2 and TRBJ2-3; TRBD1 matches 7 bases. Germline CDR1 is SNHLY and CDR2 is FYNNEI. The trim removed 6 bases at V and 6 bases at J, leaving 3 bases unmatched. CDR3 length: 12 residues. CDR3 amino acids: CASRGGEDTQYF. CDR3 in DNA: TGTGCCAGCAGAGGGGGCGAGGATACGCAGTATTTT.

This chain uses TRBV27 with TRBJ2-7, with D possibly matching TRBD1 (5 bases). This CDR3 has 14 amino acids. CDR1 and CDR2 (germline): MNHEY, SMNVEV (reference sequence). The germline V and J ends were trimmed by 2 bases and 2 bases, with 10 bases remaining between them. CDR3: CASSLSQGTYEQYF. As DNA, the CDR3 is TGTGCCAGCAGTTTAAGCCAGGGAACCTACGAGCAGTACTTC.

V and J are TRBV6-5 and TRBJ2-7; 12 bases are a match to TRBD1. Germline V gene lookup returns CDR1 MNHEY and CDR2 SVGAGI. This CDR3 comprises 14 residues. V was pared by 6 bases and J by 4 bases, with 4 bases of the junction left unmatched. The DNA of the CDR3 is TGTGCCAGCAGGAGGGACAGGGGGCAATACGAGCAGTACTTC. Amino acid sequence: CASRRDRGQYEQYF.

CDR3 protein: CASSLDQYYGYTF. The CDR3 DNA reads TGCGCCAGCAGCTTGGATCAGTACTATGGCTACACCTTC. The chain employs TRBV5-1 and TRBJ1-2; no definite D call. The CDR3 extends over 13 amino acids. V was shortened by 0 bases and J by 3 bases, with 6 bases between the two germline ends. The germline CDR1 and CDR2 sequences are SGHRS and YFSETQ.

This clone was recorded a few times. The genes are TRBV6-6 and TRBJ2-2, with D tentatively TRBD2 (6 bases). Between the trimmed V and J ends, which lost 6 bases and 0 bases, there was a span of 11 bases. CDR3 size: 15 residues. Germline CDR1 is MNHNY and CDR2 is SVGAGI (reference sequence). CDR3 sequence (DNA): TGTGCCAGCAGCCCCTCTAGCGCGAACACCGGGGAGCTGTTTTTT. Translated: CASSPSSANTGELFF.

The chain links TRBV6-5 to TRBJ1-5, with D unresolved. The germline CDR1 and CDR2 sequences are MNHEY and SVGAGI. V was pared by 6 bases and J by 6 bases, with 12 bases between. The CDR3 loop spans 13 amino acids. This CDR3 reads CASRNLGGQPQHF. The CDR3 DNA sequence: TGTGCCAGCAGGAATCTAGGCGGTCAGCCCCAGCATTTT.

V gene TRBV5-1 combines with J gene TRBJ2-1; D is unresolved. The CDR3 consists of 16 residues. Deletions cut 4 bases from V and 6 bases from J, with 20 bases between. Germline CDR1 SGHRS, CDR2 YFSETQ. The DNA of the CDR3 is TGCGCCAGCAGCCTATCCCCTGCCGGCCTAGGCAATGAGCAGTTCTTC. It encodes CASSLSPAGLGNEQFF.

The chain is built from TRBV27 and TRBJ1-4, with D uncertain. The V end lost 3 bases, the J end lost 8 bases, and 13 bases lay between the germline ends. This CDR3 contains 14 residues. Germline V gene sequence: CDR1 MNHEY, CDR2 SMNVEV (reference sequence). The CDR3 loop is CASSFEGAGEKLFF. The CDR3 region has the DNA TGTGCCAGCAGTTTTGAGGGCGCCGGGGAAAAACTGTTTTTT.